Sequencing of this T cell receptor beta chain was carried out in a study of CD8 T cells in ankylosing spondylitis. Study results and caveats: Researchers reportedly found disease-linked clones significantly enriched in matched ankylosing spondylitis synovial fluid.

This clonotype has a handful of counts. The target antigen is unknown. Researchers built TCR beta libraries using quantitative 5'-RACE with molecular barcodes. TCRdb re-called the 5' RACE reads with MiXCR, one entry per CDR3 protein. This table has fewer than 250,000 distinct CDR3 sequences, roughly 25% appearing once. The sequenced material came from blood, either unsorted or a sorted T cell fraction (not recorded which). This clonotype originated in a male donor with ankylosing spondylitis or in good health (not recorded which).

In DNA, the CDR3 is TGTGCCAGCAGCTTTTCAGGCACAGGGAACTCCTACGAGCAGTACTTC. Protein product: CASSFSGTGNSYEQYF. The V call is TRBV7-2, the J call TRBJ2-7; TRBD1 might be the D (6 bases). This CDR3 is built from 16 residues. V was clipped by 3 bases and J by 0 bases, with 15 bases between them. Germline CDR1 and CDR2: SGHTA and FQGNSA.